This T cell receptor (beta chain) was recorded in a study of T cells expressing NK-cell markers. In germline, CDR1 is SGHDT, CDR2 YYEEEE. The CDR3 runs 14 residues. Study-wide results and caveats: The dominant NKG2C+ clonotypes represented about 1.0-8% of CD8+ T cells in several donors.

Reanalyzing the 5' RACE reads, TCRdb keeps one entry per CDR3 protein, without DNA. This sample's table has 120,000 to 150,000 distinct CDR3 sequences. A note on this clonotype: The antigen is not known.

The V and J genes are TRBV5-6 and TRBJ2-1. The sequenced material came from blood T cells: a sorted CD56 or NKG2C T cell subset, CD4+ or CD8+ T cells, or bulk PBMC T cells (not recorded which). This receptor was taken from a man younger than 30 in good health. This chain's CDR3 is CASSLVQQYNEQFF.